The 31 T cell receptor beta chains reported below all come from one sample, sequenced in a study of cytomegalovirus exposure and HLA in healthy donors. The study ran its PCR with 60 Vbeta and 13 Jbeta primers. The method was immunoSEQ multiplex PCR; TCRdb's version includes in-frame clones alone and lacks a portion of them. The profile shows roughly 170,000 clones, more than 70% of them singletons. The sample taken for sequencing was PBMCs. These receptors were taken from a male donor in good health and CMV-seronegative.

This clone was observed once. The rearrangement links TRBV9 to TRBJ2-5; 11 nucleotides line up with TRBD2. CDR3 length: 16 amino acids. Germline loops: CDR1 SGDLS, CDR2 YYNGEE. V shed 0 bases, J shed 5 bases, and the junction held 6 bases outside the gene matches. CDR3 protein: CASSVGGSGRVETQYF. CDR3 nucleotides: TGTGCCAGCAGCGTAGGAGGTAGCGGGAGGGTGGAGACCCAGTACTTC.

The table lists this clone with a count of one. The chain links TRBV5-1 to TRBJ2-6, with D unresolved. CDR3 length: 16 residues. Germline lookup yields CDR1 SGHRS and CDR2 YFSETQ. The V gene lost 4 bases and the J gene lost 0 bases, with 11 bases spanning the gap. CDR3 in amino acids: CASSKPSSSGANVLTF. The CDR3 region has the DNA TGCGCCAGCAGCAAACCGTCCAGCTCTGGGGCCAACGTCCTGACTTTC.

The chain recombines TRBV4-3 with TRBJ2-5; TRBD2 matches 9 bases. This CDR3 spans 15 amino acids. Germline CDR1 is LGHNA and CDR2 is YSLEER. V lost 0 bases to trimming and J lost 11 bases; unmatched junction nucleotides: 10. This chain's CDR3 is CASSQDVAGAGEQYF. The DNA of the CDR3 is TGCGCCAGCAGCCAAGACGTAGCGGGAGCGGGAGAGCAGTACTTC.

A single count supports this clone. The genes are TRBV5-1 and TRBJ2-1; 14 positions match TRBD2. V shed 4 bases and J 7 bases; nucleotides not matched to a gene: 7. CDR1 is SGHRS and CDR2 is YFSETQ in the germline V gene. CDR3 length: 16 amino acids. DNA for the CDR3: TGCGCCAGCAGCACCCGGACTAGCGGGAGGTTAAATGAGCAGTTCTTC. Translated, it gives CASSTRTSGRLNEQFF.

The chain couples TRBV27 to TRBJ2-1; 15 bases align to TRBD2. From germline, CDR1 is MNHEY and CDR2 SMNVEV (reference sequence). V trimming: 3 bases; J trimming: 4 bases; junction bases outside the gene matches: 10. The CDR3 sequence is 19 residues long. The CDR3 protein is CASSFPGTSGRRTYNEQFF. The CDR3 bases are TGTGCCAGCAGTTTCCCCGGGACTAGCGGGAGGAGGACATACAATGAGCAGTTCTTC.

V is TRBV18 and J is TRBJ2-2; 8 nucleotides match TRBD1. V was pared by 5 bases and J by 1 base, with 6 bases of the junction left unmatched. Germline CDR1 and CDR2: KGHSH and LQKENI. The CDR3 covers 16 residues. CDR3: CASSGGTGWNTGELFF. DNA of the CDR3: TGTGCCAGCTCAGGCGGGACAGGCTGGAACACCGGGGAGCTGTTTTTT.

This clone is a singleton in its sample. The junction differs from germline at one of its ends, possibly a read error. This sequence joins TRBV5-6 and TRBJ2-5, with 9 bases fitting TRBD1. From germline, CDR1 is SGHDT and CDR2 YYEEEE. The CDR3 spans 12 residues. CDR3 residues: CASSGTGGPGDF. The CDR3 coding sequence is TGTGCCAGCAGCGGAACAGGGGGCCCGGGGGACTTC. Supplemented by reference TRBV5-6 and TRBJ2-5, the full variable domain reads DAGVTQSPTHLIKTRGQQVTLRCSPKSGHDTVSWYQQALGQGPQFIFQYYEEEERQRGNFPDRFSGHQFPNYSSELNVNALLLGDSALYLCASSGTGGPGDFGPGTRLLVL.

This clone was picked up one time. This chain links TRBV19 with TRBJ2-1; 15 bases agree with TRBD2. The CDR3 covers 17 residues. CDR1 is LNHDA and CDR2 is SQIVND in the germline V gene (reference sequence). V lost 2 bases, J lost 4 bases, and 3 bases stayed unmatched. The CDR3 reads CASSILGTSGGYNEQFF. DNA of the CDR3: TGTGCCAGTAGTATATTGGGGACTAGCGGGGGGTACAATGAGCAGTTCTTC.

Worth noting for this clone: The same CDR3 also results from other DNA sequences found in this sample. The chain employs TRBV18 and TRBJ1-1; possible D gene TRBD1, 5 bases. V lost 2 bases and J lost 5, with 12 bases in between. This CDR3 contains 14 residues. Germline CDR1 KGHSH, CDR2 LQKENI. The DNA of the CDR3 is TGTGCCAGCTCACCAAGGCAGGGTGCGACTGAAGCTTTCTTT. Amino acids: CASSPRQGATEAFF.

The chain links TRBV7-3 to TRBJ2-7, with 8 bases identical to TRBD1. Germline V lookup: CDR1 SGHTA, CDR2 FQGTGA. The ends lost 3 bases at V and 5 bases at J; junction bases unmatched: 6. CDR3 length: 14 amino acids. CDR3 sequence reads: CASSFSGQVHEQYF. The DNA of the CDR3 is TGTGCCAGCAGCTTTTCGGGACAGGTCCACGAGCAGTACTTC.

This clone was counted a few times. The chain couples TRBV27 to TRBJ1-6, with D perhaps matching TRBD1 (6 bases). Trimming took 3 bases from V and 10 from J, leaving 10 bases between them. The CDR3 runs to 13 residues. Germline values: CDR1 MNHEY, CDR2 SMNVEV (reference sequence). The CDR3 sequence is CASSFRGRSPLHF. As DNA, the CDR3 is TGTGCCAGCAGTTTCAGGGGTCGCTCACCCCTCCACTTT.

For the CDR3, the DNA is TGTGCCAGCAGTTTCCGCAGACTAGCGACTTCCTACGAGCAGTACTTC. Translation gives CASSFRRLATSYEQYF. This chain uses TRBV6-5 with TRBJ2-7; 8 positions match TRBD2. The V segment lost 4 bases and the J segment 1 base; nucleotides outside the gene matches: 9. This CDR3 contains 16 residues. Germline-derived CDR1 and CDR2 are MNHEY and SVGAGI.

J is TRBJ1-2 and V is TRBV6-4, with 8 bases fitting TRBD1. CDR3 size: 12 residues. V lost 6 bases and J lost 7; bases outside the gene matches: 4. Germline V gives CDR1 MRHNA, CDR2 SNTAGT. This CDR3 is CASRGQGAGYTF. The CDR3 nucleotides are TGTGCCAGCAGGGGGCAGGGGGCTGGCTACACCTTC.

V usage is TRBV7-3 and J usage is TRBJ2-3, with D possibly TRBD1 on 7 matching bases. The CDR3 is 17 amino acids. Germline V CDR1 and CDR2: SGHTA, FQGTGA. Trimming left V 1 base short and J 3 bases short, with 17 bases between. CDR3 region: CASSLIRGDPGTDTQYF. Here the CDR3 DNA reads TGTGCCAGCAGCTTAATCAGGGGGGACCCGGGTACAGATACGCAGTATTTT.

With respect to this clone: At one end, the junction sequence differs from germline, possibly due to a read error. J is TRBJ2-1 and V is TRBV7-7, with a tentative D call TRBD1 (6 bases). CDR3 length: 13 amino acids. Germline lookup yields CDR1 SSHAT and CDR2 FNYEAQ (reference sequence). CDR3 residues: CASSPGVYNGQFF. The CDR3 DNA follows: TGTGCCAGCAGCCCAGGGGTTTACAATGGGCAGTTCTTC.

With regard to this clone: The sample contains more than one DNA sequence encoding this CDR3. CDR3 in DNA: TGCGCCAGCAGCCCGGACAGGGGGTCCGATGGCTACACCTTC. Translation gives CASSPDRGSDGYTF. V and J are TRBV5-1 and TRBJ1-2; TRBD1 matches 10 bases. CDR1 is SGHRS, CDR2 YFSETQ, per germline. V dropped 4 bases and J dropped 6; count of bases not matched to a gene: 6. The CDR3 is 14 residues long. Full variable domain (missing parts from reference TRBV5-1 and TRBJ1-2): KAGVTQTPRYLIKTRGQQVTLSCSPISGHRSVSWYQQTPGQGLQFLFEYFSETQRNKGNFPGRFSGRQFSNSRSEMNVSTLELGDSALYLCASSPDRGSDGYTFGSGTRLTVV.

This chain links TRBV6-1 with TRBJ1-5; 7 positions match TRBD1. Trimming cost V 6 bases and J 7 bases; bases outside gene matches: 3. Per the germline V gene, CDR1 is MNHNS and CDR2 is SASEGT. The CDR3 consists of 12 residues. The CDR3 coding sequence is TGTGCCAGCAGAGAACAGGGGCAGCCCCAGCATTTT. Protein: CASREQGQPQHF.

The chain combines TRBV27 with TRBJ2-4; 7 bases agree with TRBD1. The CDR3 contains 16 residues. CDR1 and CDR2 from the germline V gene are MNHEY and SMNVEV (reference sequence). Germline trimming cut 5 bases from V and 1 base from J; bases unmatched to any gene: 8. The DNA for the CDR3 is TGTGCCAGCAGTCTCACAGGGGTGGTTGCCAAAAACATTCAGTACTTC. This translates into CASSLTGVVAKNIQYF.

The CDR3 region is CASSLGAGNHTEAFF. CDR3 in DNA: TGTGCCAGCAGCTTGGGCGCAGGGAATCACACTGAAGCTTTCTTT. This rearrangement joins TRBV7-9 to TRBJ1-1; D might be TRBD1 (5 bases). Germline-derived CDR1 and CDR2 are SEHNR and FQNEAQ (reference sequence). Trimming pared 3 bases from V and 3 bases from J, leaving 14 bases between. This CDR3 comprises 15 residues.

The chain recombines TRBV28 with TRBJ2-7; 13 bases are shared with TRBD2. Looked up from germline, CDR1 is MDHEN and CDR2 is SYDVKM. This CDR3 contains 21 residues. V shed 7 bases and J 4 bases; nucleotides not matched to a gene: 25. The CDR3 DNA reads TGTGCCAGCACCTCAAGGGGGTCCAAGGGACTAGCGGGACGGGACGGGTACGAGCAGTACTTC. Amino acid sequence: CASTSRGSKGLAGRDGYEQYF.

This clone was recorded a few times. V gene TRBV9 combines with J gene TRBJ2-3, with TRBD2 matching over 10 bases. The CDR3 is 20 residues long. Trimming at V came to 4 bases and at J to 6 bases, leaving 23 bases not matched to a gene. Per germline, CDR1 SGDLS and CDR2 YYNGEE. The CDR3 spells CASSPPMGMGTSGNADTQYF. The CDR3 DNA sequence: TGTGCCAGCAGCCCCCCGATGGGGATGGGTACTAGCGGGAACGCGGATACGCAGTATTTT.

The rearrangement uses TRBV7-2 and TRBJ2-1; TRBD1 matches at 11 bases. V lost 2 bases and J lost 6; bases outside the gene matches: 6. The CDR3 has 16 amino acids. CDR1 and CDR2 (germline): SGHTA, FQGNSA. CDR3 bases: TGTGCCAGCAGCTTACCGGGACAGGGGGTAAGCAATGAGCAGTTCTTC. Its translation: CASSLPGQGVSNEQFF.

This rearrangement joins TRBV4-1 to TRBJ2-3; no definite D call. The CDR3 totals 16 residues. CDR1 and CDR2 from the germline V gene are MGHRA and YSYEKL. V lost 0 bases, J lost 6 bases, and 16 bases lay in between. The CDR3 spells CASSQDMGLKSDTQYF. The CDR3 nucleotides are TGCGCCAGCAGCCAAGATATGGGCCTCAAATCGGATACGCAGTATTTT.

The chain links TRBV6-1 to TRBJ1-1, with D unclear. Trimming left V 8 bases short and J 7 bases short, with 8 bases between. The germline V gene has CDR1 MNHNS and CDR2 SASEGT. The CDR3 sequence is 10 residues long. The chain's CDR3 is CASRYGEAFF. In DNA form, the CDR3 reads TGTGCCAGCCGTTACGGTGAAGCTTTCTTT.

The chain links TRBV11-3 to TRBJ2-1, with TRBD2 matching over 7 bases. The CDR3 has 14 residues. J gave up 5 bases and V 0 bases, and 1 base lay outside the gene matches. The germline gives CDR1 SGHNT, CDR2 YENEEA. CDR3 amino acids: CASSLDGLDNEQFF. The CDR3 nucleotides read TGTGCCAGCAGCTTAGATGGACTAGACAATGAGCAGTTCTTC.

The rearrangement joins TRBV6-5 to TRBJ2-1; D not resolved. This CDR3 has 11 residues. Germline V CDR1 and CDR2: MNHEY, SVGAGI. V lost 2 bases, J lost 13 bases, and 9 bases lay in between. For the CDR3, the DNA is TGTGCCAGCAGTTACAGGCAGACTCAGTTCTTC. Translated: CASSYRQTQFF.

This sequence joins TRBV27 and TRBJ1-1, with a tentative D call TRBD1 (5 bases). The CDR3 has 11 residues. V dropped 4 bases and J dropped 14 bases, with 14 bases sitting between them. The germline CDR1 and CDR2 sequences are MNHEY and SMNVEV (reference sequence). CDR3 loop: CASSSRGGSFF. The CDR3 nucleotides are TGTGCCAGCAGTTCTCGGGGGGGGTCCTTCTTT.

This sequence joins TRBV5-5 and TRBJ1-5; TRBD1 might be the D (5 bases). V lost 0 bases, J lost 7 bases, and 5 bases lay in between. The CDR3 consists of 12 residues. Germline V lookup: CDR1 SGHKS, CDR2 YYEKEE (reference sequence). The DNA of the CDR3 is TGTGCCAGCAGCTTGGCAGGGCAGCCCCAGCATTTT. Translating gives CASSLAGQPQHF.

The chain joins TRBV4-1 to TRBJ1-3; 9 bases are shared with TRBD1. J lost 3 bases, V lost 6 bases, and 6 bases had no gene match. The CDR3 is 15 residues long. CDR1 and CDR2 (germline): MGHRA, YSYEKL. This CDR3 is CASRLQGAIGNTIYF. The CDR3 nucleotides are TGCGCCAGCAGACTACAGGGGGCTATTGGAAACACCATATATTTT.

The chain has TRBV6-1 and TRBJ2-7, with TRBD1 matching 11 bases. Germline-derived CDR1 and CDR2 are MNHNS and SASEGT. V was pared by 8 bases and J by 5 bases, with 8 bases of the junction left unmatched. The CDR3 consists of 14 residues. Here the CDR3 DNA reads TGTGCCAGCCAAGGACAGGGGGCGTCCCACGAGCAGTACTTC. Amino acid sequence: CASQGQGASHEQYF.

The genes are TRBV4-1 and TRBJ1-2; 7 positions agree with TRBD1. This CDR3 is 14 amino acids long. Trimming took 0 bases from V and 6 from J; bases not matched to a gene: 4. In germline, CDR1 is MGHRA, CDR2 YSYEKL. The CDR3: CASSQDGQADGYTF. CDR3 DNA sequence: TGCGCCAGCAGCCAAGATGGACAGGCGGATGGCTACACCTTC.